The text below deals with one TCR beta chain. Its antigen is not known. The PCR had 60 Vbeta and 13 Jbeta primers. Sequencing used immunoSEQ multiplex PCR; TCRdb keeps in-frame clones, though not all of them. Of about 210,000 clones in the sample, 82% were seen once. The data originate from a study of cytomegalovirus exposure and HLA in healthy donors. Study-wide results and caveats: Confirmation in vitro established that a few CMV-associated chains were specific for CMV antigens. Rare TCR sequences predominated, though certain public TCRs were found in many donors. A later analysis associated under 20,000 TCR beta sequences with HLA alleles at a 0.05 false discovery rate.

Each donor was nominally healthy when sampled (though unrecorded immune exposures were likely). The CDR3 extends over 15 amino acids. V lost 1 base, J lost 4 bases, and 3 bases stayed unmatched. Germline lookup yields CDR1 SGHVS and CDR2 FQNEAQ. The receptor was derived from a man in his forties in good health and CMV-seropositive. The chain is built from TRBV7-8 and TRBJ2-1, with 8 bases matching TRBD1. The specimen sequenced was PBMCs. This CDR3 reads CASSLENRGYNEQFF. The CDR3 coding sequence is TGTGCCAGCAGCTTAGAGAACAGGGGGTACAATGAGCAGTTCTTC.